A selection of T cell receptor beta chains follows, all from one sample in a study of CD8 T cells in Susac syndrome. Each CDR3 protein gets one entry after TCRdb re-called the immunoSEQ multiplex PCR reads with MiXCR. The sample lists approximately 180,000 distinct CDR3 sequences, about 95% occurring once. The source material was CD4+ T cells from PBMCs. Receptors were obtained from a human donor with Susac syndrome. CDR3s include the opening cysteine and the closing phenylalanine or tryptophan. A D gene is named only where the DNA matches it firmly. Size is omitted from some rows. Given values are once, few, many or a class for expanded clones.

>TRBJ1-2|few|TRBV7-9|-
CASSSAEANYGYTF
TGTGCCAGCAGCTCCGCCGAGGCCAACTATGGCTACACCTTC
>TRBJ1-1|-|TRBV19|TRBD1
CASSGGQANAEAFF
TGTGCCAGTAGTGGGGGACAGGCGAATGCTGAAGCTTTCTTT
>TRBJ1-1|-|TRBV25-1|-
CASSDSVGSTEAFF
TGTGCCAGCAGCGACTCAGTAGGCAGCACTGAAGCTTTCTTT
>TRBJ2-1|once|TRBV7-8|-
CASSLGQLEAYNEQFF
TGTGCCAGCAGCTTAGGTCAGCTCGAGGCCTACAATGAGCAGTTCTTC
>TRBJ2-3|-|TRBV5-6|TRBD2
CASSSYSGSITDTQYF
TGTGCCAGCAGCTCCTATAGCGGGAGCATCACAGATACGCAGTATTTT
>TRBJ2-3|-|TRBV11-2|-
CASSARGAPDTQYF
TGTGCCAGCAGCGCCCGGGGGGCCCCAGATACGCAGTATTTT
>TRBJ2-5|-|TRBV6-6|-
CASLRGAEETQYF
TGTGCCAGTCTACGGGGGGCCGAAGAGACCCAGTACTTC
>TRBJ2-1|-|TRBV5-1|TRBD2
CASSLLAGGNNEQFF
TGCGCCAGCAGCTTGTTGGCGGGAGGTAACAATGAGCAGTTCTTC
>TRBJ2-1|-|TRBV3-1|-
CASSQGYEQFF
TGTGCCAGCAGCCAGGGTTATGAGCAGTTCTTC
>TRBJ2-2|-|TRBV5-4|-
CASSPGRGQAAGELFF
TGTGCCAGCAGCCCCGGAAGAGGGCAAGCAGCCGGGGAGCTGTTTTTT